These T cell receptor beta chains were read from a single sample in a study of sequential checkpoint blockade in melanoma. The method was immunoSEQ multiplex PCR; TCRdb's version includes in-frame clones alone and lacks a portion of them. The table records about 17,000 clones, roughly 72% of them present only once. The input for sequencing was CD8+ T cells sorted from blood (inferred from file names), taken from a patient given nivolumab and ipilimumab in sequence. These receptors all stem from a human donor with melanoma. Each CDR3 is given with its conserved first and last residue. A D gene is named only where the DNA matches it firmly. The size field is filled for only some rows; it gives once, few, many or a size class.

v_gene: TRBV5-5
j_gene: TRBJ1-1
abundance: NA
d_gene: NA
CDR3nt: TGTGCCAGCGTCTTAGGGGGTGGCACTGAAGCTTTCTTT
CDR3aa: CASVLGGGTEAFF

v_gene: TRBV5-6
j_gene: TRBJ2-7
abundance: NA
d_gene: NA
CDR3nt: TGTGCCAGCAGCGCAGGACAGAGCTACGAGCAGTACTTC
CDR3aa: CASSAGQSYEQYF

v_gene: TRBV5-6
j_gene: TRBJ2-1
abundance: NA
d_gene: NA
CDR3nt: TGTGCCAGCAGCCCCGGACTGAGCTCCTACAATGAGCAGTTCTTC
CDR3aa: CASSPGLSSYNEQFF

v_gene: TRBV6-5
j_gene: TRBJ2-7
abundance: few
d_gene: NA
CDR3nt: TGTGCCAGCAGTGAGTTTAGCGAGAACGAGCAGTACTTC
CDR3aa: CASSEFSENEQYF

v_gene: TRBV9
j_gene: TRBJ2-7
abundance: once
d_gene: NA
CDR3nt: TGTGCCAGCAGCACCGGGGACTCTGCCTACGAGCAGTACTTC
CDR3aa: CASSTGDSAYEQYF

v_gene: TRBV6-1
j_gene: TRBJ2-7
abundance: NA
d_gene: NA
CDR3nt: TGTGCCAGCAGTGGATTACAGGGAGTACGTAAGGAGCAGTACTTC
CDR3aa: CASSGLQGVRKEQYF

v_gene: TRBV4-1
j_gene: TRBJ2-7
abundance: medium-sized
d_gene: NA
CDR3nt: TGCGCCAGCAGCCAAGATCCCGGCGGCCTGGCCTACGAGCAGTACTTC
CDR3aa: CASSQDPGGLAYEQYF

v_gene: TRBV7-8
j_gene: TRBJ2-3
abundance: NA
d_gene: NA
CDR3nt: TGTGCCAGCAGGGAGGAGGTAGTGACAGATACGCAGTATTTT
CDR3aa: CASREEVVTDTQYF

v_gene: TRBV15
j_gene: TRBJ2-5
abundance: NA
d_gene: NA
CDR3nt: TGTGCCACCAGCAGAGATCTAAGGGGAAACCAAGAGACCCAGTACTTC
CDR3aa: CATSRDLRGNQETQYF

v_gene: TRBV4-3
j_gene: TRBJ2-1
abundance: once
d_gene: NA
CDR3nt: TGCGCCAGCAGCCCCTCACTAGAAAGGCTCTACAATGAGCAGTTCTTC
CDR3aa: CASSPSLERLYNEQFF

v_gene: TRBV5-1
j_gene: TRBJ1-5
abundance: few
d_gene: NA
CDR3nt: TGCGCCAGCAGCTACCTTTGGGACTCAGACATGGGTAGCAATCAGCCCCAGCATTTT
CDR3aa: CASSYLWDSDMGSNQPQHF

v_gene: TRBV5-1
j_gene: TRBJ1-1
abundance: NA
d_gene: NA
CDR3nt: TGCGCCAGCAGCTTCATTTCGGGACACCCGAACACTGAAGCTTTCTTT
CDR3aa: CASSFISGHPNTEAFF

v_gene: TRBV4-1
j_gene: TRBJ2-7
abundance: NA
d_gene: NA
CDR3nt: TGCGCCAGCAGCCAAGATTCAGGGGCCTCCTACGAGCAGTACTTC
CDR3aa: CASSQDSGASYEQYF

v_gene: TRBV9
j_gene: TRBJ2-7
abundance: NA
d_gene: TRBD2
CDR3nt: TGTGCCAGCAGCGTAGAGATTAGCGGGAGAAACGAGCAGTACTTC
CDR3aa: CASSVEISGRNEQYF

v_gene: TRBV27
j_gene: TRBJ2-7
abundance: NA
d_gene: NA
CDR3nt: TGTGCCAGCAGTTTTGCTAACTCCTACGAGCAGTACTTC
CDR3aa: CASSFANSYEQYF

v_gene: TRBV7-2
j_gene: TRBJ2-7
abundance: NA
d_gene: TRBD2
CDR3nt: TGTGCCAGCAGCCCAAGCCTGGGGGGGGTGCGCGAGCAGTACTTC
CDR3aa: CASSPSLGGVREQYF

v_gene: TRBV30
j_gene: TRBJ2-2
abundance: NA
d_gene: TRBD1
CDR3nt: TGTGCCTGGAGGGTCTGGGACAGGGCGTCCGGGGAGCTGTTTTTT
CDR3aa: CAWRVWDRASGELFF

v_gene: TRBV7-6
j_gene: TRBJ2-1
abundance: NA
d_gene: NA
CDR3nt: TGTGCCAGCAGTCCTACAGGTCATGAGCAGTTCTTC
CDR3aa: CASSPTGHEQFF

v_gene: TRBV9
j_gene: TRBJ2-1
abundance: NA
d_gene: TRBD2
CDR3nt: TGTGCCAGCAGCGGAACTAGCGGGTACAATGAGCAGTTCTTC
CDR3aa: CASSGTSGYNEQFF

v_gene: TRBV19
j_gene: TRBJ2-7
abundance: NA
d_gene: TRBD2
CDR3nt: TGTGCCAGTAGTGGGATAGCGGGAGTGAACGAGCAGTACTTC
CDR3aa: CASSGIAGVNEQYF

v_gene: TRBV10-2
j_gene: TRBJ2-7
abundance: NA
d_gene: NA
CDR3nt: TGCACCAGCAGGGGGGGGATCTCCTACGAGCAGTACTTC
CDR3aa: CTSRGGISYEQYF

v_gene: TRBV5-6
j_gene: TRBJ2-7
abundance: NA
d_gene: TRBD1
CDR3nt: TGTGCCAGCAGCGATCGGACAGGGGGTCGAACCTACGAGCAGTACTTC
CDR3aa: CASSDRTGGRTYEQYF

v_gene: TRBV30
j_gene: TRBJ2-1
abundance: NA
d_gene: TRBD2
CDR3nt: TGTGCCTTGGGACTAGCGGGAGCGTATGAGCAGTTCTTC
CDR3aa: CALGLAGAYEQFF

v_gene: TRBV7-9
j_gene: TRBJ2-1
abundance: NA
d_gene: TRBD2
CDR3nt: TGTGCCAGCACCACTCCTAGCGGACCGTACAATGAGCAGTTCTTC
CDR3aa: CASTTPSGPYNEQFF

v_gene: TRBV21-1
j_gene: TRBJ1-2
abundance: once
d_gene: NA
CDR3nt: TGTGCCAGCAGCAAAGTACAGGCTCGGGGCTACACCTTC
CDR3aa: CASSKVQARGYTF

v_gene: TRBV28
j_gene: TRBJ1-5
abundance: NA
d_gene: NA
CDR3nt: TGTGCCAGCAGTTTTTTTGGGACACCAAATCAGCCCCAGCATTTT
CDR3aa: CASSFFGTPNQPQHF

v_gene: TRBV30
j_gene: TRBJ1-2
abundance: NA
d_gene: TRBD1
CDR3nt: TGTGCCTGGAGTGTACAAGGCAGTGACAGGGTGAATGGCTACACCTTC
CDR3aa: CAWSVQGSDRVNGYTF

v_gene: TRBV19
j_gene: TRBJ2-1
abundance: NA
d_gene: NA
CDR3nt: TGTGCCAGTAGTAGGGGACTTCCGATGGAGCAGTTCTTC
CDR3aa: CASSRGLPMEQFF

v_gene: TRBV19
j_gene: TRBJ1-2
abundance: NA
d_gene: TRBD1
CDR3nt: TGTGCCAGTAGTATCCGAACCGGGACAGGGATGTACAACTATGGCTACACCTTC
CDR3aa: CASSIRTGTGMYNYGYTF

v_gene: TRBV9
j_gene: TRBJ1-1
abundance: NA
d_gene: NA
CDR3nt: TGTGCCAGCAGCGTAGATTCGGACACTGAAGCTTTCTTT
CDR3aa: CASSVDSDTEAFF

v_gene: TRBV5-1
j_gene: TRBJ1-2
abundance: NA
d_gene: TRBD1
CDR3nt: TGCGCCAGCAGCCCCAGACCGGGACAGGCACTCTATGGCTACACCTTC
CDR3aa: CASSPRPGQALYGYTF

v_gene: TRBV27
j_gene: TRBJ2-7
abundance: few
d_gene: TRBD1
CDR3nt: TGTGCCAGCAGTTCTTCAATGGGACAGATATACGAGCAGTACTTC
CDR3aa: CASSSSMGQIYEQYF

v_gene: TRBV15
j_gene: TRBJ2-7
abundance: NA
d_gene: NA
CDR3nt: TGTGCCACCAGCAGGAGGGACTCCTACGAGCAGTACTTC
CDR3aa: CATSRRDSYEQYF